This passage covers 25 T cell receptor beta chains from one sample sequenced in a study of blood T cell repertoires in COVID-19. Profiled with immunoSEQ multiplex PCR; TCRdb holds only in-frame clones, not every one. In the table there are approximately 310,000 clones, 75% to 90% of which are singletons. The sequenced sample consisted of PBMCs or T cells enriched from blood (not recorded which). Every receptor here comes from a man aged 25 to 45 who had recovered from COVID-19.

This sequence joins TRBV10-3 and TRBJ1-2; TRBD1 might be the D (6 bases). CDR3 length: 14 amino acids. Per the germline V gene, CDR1 is ENHRY and CDR2 is SYGVKD. Deletions cut 6 bases from V and 2 bases from J, with 13 bases between. The CDR3 loop reads CAISQGYSNYGYTF. CDR3 DNA sequence: TGTGCCATCAGCCAGGGGTACTCCAACTATGGCTACACCTTC.

The rearrangement joins TRBV9 to TRBJ1-6, with D unresolved. The CDR3 has 15 residues. Germline V gene lookup returns CDR1 SGDLS and CDR2 YYNGEE. V was trimmed by 0 bases and J by 5 bases, leaving 9 bases between them. Here the CDR3 reads CASSVGGMNNSPLHF. For the CDR3, the DNA is TGTGCCAGCAGCGTAGGAGGGATGAATAATTCACCCCTCCACTTT. Together with reference TRBV9 and TRBJ1-6, the CDR3 gives the full variable domain: DSGVTQTPKHLITATGQRVTLRCSPRSGDLSVYWYQQSLDQGLQFLIQYYNGEERAKGNILERFSAQQFPDLHSELNLSSLELGDSALYFCASSVGGMNNSPLHFGNGTRLTVT.

This rearrangement joins TRBV7-6 to TRBJ1-2, with a tentative D call TRBD1 (6 bases). V lost 1 base and J 7 bases, leaving 13 bases between the germline ends. Germline CDR1 is SGHVS and CDR2 is FNYEAQ. The CDR3 totals 14 residues. The CDR3 is CASSLEGTTLGYTF. Written as DNA, the CDR3 is TGTGCCAGCAGCTTAGAAGGGACAACGCTTGGCTACACCTTC.

This clone was seen more than once but under ten times. J is TRBJ2-2 and V is TRBV2; 10 bases match TRBD1. The CDR3 length is 14 residues. V lost 5 bases to trimming and J lost 8 bases; unmatched junction nucleotides: 5. Germline lookup yields CDR1 SNHLY and CDR2 FYNNEI. In DNA, the CDR3 is TGTGCCAGCAGTCGGACAGGGGGAGAGGGGGAGCTGTTTTTT. Translated, it gives CASSRTGGEGELFF.

The V and J genes are TRBV5-1 and TRBJ1-4; 7 nucleotides line up with TRBD1. The CDR3 is 14 amino acids. V trimming: 4 bases; J trimming: 2 bases; junction bases outside the gene matches: 2. In germline, CDR1 is SGHRS, CDR2 YFSETQ. CDR3 coding DNA: TGCGCCAGCAGCCTGGACAGGACTAATGAAAAACTGTTTTTT. Protein: CASSLDRTNEKLFF.

The chain's CDR3 is CASIRGGRTAFF. The DNA for the CDR3 is TGTGCCAGCATAAGGGGAGGTCGTACGGCTTTCTTT. V gene TRBV2 combines with J gene TRBJ1-1, with D possibly matching TRBD1 (5 bases). Deletions cut 7 bases from V and 11 bases from J, with 17 bases between. This CDR3 contains 12 residues. Germline V gene lookup returns CDR1 SNHLY and CDR2 FYNNEI.

This chain joins TRBV2 and TRBJ2-1; 8 bases match TRBD2. CDR3 length: 16 amino acids. Looked up from germline, CDR1 is SNHLY and CDR2 is FYNNEI. The V gene end was trimmed by 6 bases and the J gene end by 0 bases; junction bases not matched to a gene: 7. This chain's CDR3 is CASRGSGGNSYNEQFF. The CDR3 nucleotides read TGTGCCAGCAGAGGAAGCGGGGGAAACTCCTACAATGAGCAGTTCTTC.

The gene calls are TRBV5-1 and TRBJ2-5, with TRBD2 as a possible D gene (5 bases). CDR3 length: 14 residues. V was clipped by 3 bases and J by 5 bases, with 14 bases between them. Germline V gene data show CDR1 as SGHRS and CDR2 as YFSETQ. This CDR3 reads CASSSPEGLETQYF. Written as DNA, the CDR3 is TGCGCCAGCAGCTCCCCCGAGGGTTTGGAGACCCAGTACTTC.

The rearrangement uses TRBV9 and TRBJ2-5, with unresolved D. Between the trimmed V and J ends, which lost 0 bases and 5 bases, there was a span of 11 bases. CDR1 is SGDLS, CDR2 YYNGEE, per germline. CDR3 length: 14 residues. Written as DNA, the CDR3 is TGTGCCAGCAGCGTAGGTCAACCCCGGGAGACCCAGTACTTC. This codes for CASSVGQPRETQYF.

The chain has TRBV11-2 and TRBJ2-1; TRBD2 matches 10 bases. Trimming took 5 bases from V and 9 from J; bases not matched to a gene: 10. The CDR3 covers 15 residues. Germline V gene lookup returns CDR1 SGHAT and CDR2 FQNNGV. The CDR3 DNA is TGTGCCAGCAGCCCAGCTAGCGGGGGTTTCGGTGAGCAGTTCTTC. This gives the protein CASSPASGGFGEQFF.

The chain combines TRBV27 with TRBJ2-2; TRBD1 matches at 10 bases. The CDR3 is made up of 16 amino acids. The V gene end was trimmed by 4 bases and the J gene end by 4 bases; junction bases not matched to a gene: 6. Per the germline V gene, CDR1 is MNHEY and CDR2 is SMNVEV (reference sequence). Written as DNA, the CDR3 is TGTGCCAGCAGTTCTCGACAGGGGGCTTTCACCGGGGAGCTGTTTTTT. Translation: CASSSRQGAFTGELFF.

The chain couples TRBV9 to TRBJ1-2, with 7 bases lining up with TRBD1. Germline V gene lookup returns CDR1 SGDLS and CDR2 YYNGEE. With 5 bases clipped from V and 4 bases from J, the junction kept 11 bases outside the gene matches. The CDR3 loop spans 15 amino acids. Here the CDR3 reads CASSPWDSKLYGYTF. For the CDR3, the DNA is TGTGCCAGCAGTCCGTGGGACAGTAAACTCTATGGCTACACCTTC.

V usage is TRBV29-1 and J usage is TRBJ2-5; D possibly corresponds to TRBD1 (5 bases). CDR1 is SQVTM, CDR2 ANQGSEA, per germline. The CDR3 consists of 13 residues. V lost 1 base to trimming and J lost 5 bases, with 11 bases between them. Written as DNA, the CDR3 is TGCAGCGTTGAAGTGGGCAGGGTGGAGACCCAGTACTTC. Protein product: CSVEVGRVETQYF.

V gene TRBV7-8 combines with J gene TRBJ2-2; D is unclear. The CDR3 loop spans 14 amino acids. CDR1 is SGHVS, CDR2 FQNEAQ, per germline. Trimming removed 2 bases from V and 7 bases from J, with 11 bases in between. This chain's CDR3 is CASSLRLESGELFF. Written as DNA, the CDR3 is TGTGCCAGCAGCTTACGGCTAGAAAGCGGGGAGCTGTTTTTT.

As for this clone: The sample has other DNA sequences that encode this CDR3 too. The V gene is TRBV6-1, the J gene TRBJ1-5; TRBD1 might be the D (5 bases). This CDR3 is 14 amino acids long. V lost 3 bases and J 2 bases, leaving 8 bases between the germline ends. CDR1 is MNHNS and CDR2 is SASEGT in the germline V gene. The CDR3 reads CASSEGGGNQPQHF. CDR3 nucleotide sequence: TGTGCCAGCAGTGAGGGGGGAGGCAATCAGCCCCAGCATTTT.

V gene TRBV7-3 combines with J gene TRBJ2-1; 8 bases align to TRBD2. Germline values: CDR1 SGHTA, CDR2 FQGTGA. With V trimmed by 6 bases and J by 1 base, 2 bases remained unmatched. This CDR3 spans 14 amino acids. The CDR3 DNA reads as TGTGCCAGCAGACGGGGGGGATCCTACAATGAGCAGTTCTTC. Amino acids: CASRRGGSYNEQFF.

The chain combines TRBV9 with TRBJ1-2; D uncertain. Germline loops: CDR1 SGDLS, CDR2 YYNGEE. The CDR3 loop spans 14 amino acids. Trimming shortened V by 3 bases and J by 1 base, and 10 bases separated the two germline ends. Here the CDR3 DNA reads TGTGCCAGCAGCGAAGGGAGCCTTAACTATGGCTACACCTTC. Protein: CASSEGSLNYGYTF.

The chain has TRBV2 and TRBJ1-5; no clear D gene. The CDR3 runs 14 residues. Between the trimmed V and J ends, which lost 4 bases and 3 bases, there was a span of 10 bases. Germline loops: CDR1 SNHLY, CDR2 FYNNEI. CDR3 in amino acids: CASSVDGVNQPQHF. In nucleotides, the CDR3 is TGTGCCAGCAGTGTCGACGGAGTCAATCAGCCCCAGCATTTT.

This clone was counted once. This chain uses TRBV3-1 (or the pseudogene TRBV3-2) with TRBJ1-6; no firm D call. Trimming took off 4 bases at V and 13 bases at J, with 14 bases between the two ends. This CDR3 has 13 residues. Germline CDR1 and CDR2: LGHDT and YNNKEL (reference sequence). The CDR3 loop is CASSPSKEGPLHF. CDR3 DNA sequence: TGTGCCAGCAGCCCCTCAAAAGAGGGCCCCCTCCACTTT.

This clone showed up just once. This chain links TRBV4-3 with TRBJ1-5; 10 nucleotides line up with TRBD1. The CDR3 runs 16 residues. Germline CDR1 reads LGHNA; CDR2 reads YSLEER. J was trimmed by 7 bases and V by 0 bases; bases with no gene match: 6. CDR3 sequence (DNA): TGCGCCAGCAGCCAAGAGACAGGGGGCACGGGACAGCCCCAGCATTTT. It yields the protein CASSQETGGTGQPQHF.

The rearrangement uses TRBV9 and TRBJ2-7, with a weak D call TRBD1 (5 bases). Between the trimmed V and J ends, which lost 3 bases and 6 bases, there was a span of 10 bases. The length of the CDR3 is 12 residues. The germline gives CDR1 SGDLS, CDR2 YYNGEE. The CDR3 here is CASSAQGGEQYF. CDR3 sequence (DNA): TGTGCCAGCAGCGCCCAGGGTGGCGAGCAGTACTTC.

J is TRBJ1-1 and V is TRBV25-1, with TRBD1 identical over 9 bases. J was trimmed by 12 bases and V by 5 bases; bases with no gene match: 7. The length of the CDR3 is 12 residues. Germline CDR1 MGHDK, CDR2 SYGVNS. CDR3 DNA sequence: TGTGCCAGCAGTTGGGGACAGGGCCCGACTTTCTTT. Translating gives CASSWGQGPTFF.

The chain is built from TRBV5-1 and TRBJ1-5, with a possible D match to TRBD1 (5 bases). Trimming left V 1 base short and J 6 bases short, with 11 bases between. The CDR3 is made up of 14 amino acids. Germline V gene sequence: CDR1 SGHRS, CDR2 YFSETQ. CDR3: CASSLLGGSQPQHF. The CDR3 DNA reads as TGCGCCAGCAGCTTGTTGGGGGGGTCTCAGCCCCAGCATTTT.

The chain recombines TRBV27 with TRBJ1-6; 8 bases fit TRBD1. CDR1 is MNHEY and CDR2 is SMNVEV in the germline V gene (reference sequence). The length of the CDR3 is 14 residues. J was trimmed by 10 bases and V by 3 bases; bases with no gene match: 5. The CDR3 loop is CASSFGQGGSPLHF. CDR3 nucleotides: TGTGCCAGCAGTTTTGGACAGGGAGGCTCACCCCTCCACTTT.

This clone was picked up one time. The chain employs TRBV19 and TRBJ1-4; D unclear. V lost 3 bases and J lost 4, with 6 bases in between. Looked up from germline, CDR1 is LNHDA and CDR2 is SQIVND (reference sequence). The CDR3 is made up of 13 amino acids. This CDR3 is CASSIEGNEKLFF. The CDR3 region has the DNA TGTGCCAGTAGTATCGAGGGTAATGAAAAACTGTTTTTT.